A selection of T cell receptor beta chains follows, all from one sample in a study of blood T cell repertoires in COVID-19. The repertoire was sequenced with immunoSEQ multiplex PCR; TCRdb's copy has only in-frame clones and lacks some. Seen here are some 390,000 clones, roughly nine tenths observed once, and the top ten hold 1.1%. Material for sequencing was PBMCs or T cells enriched from blood (not recorded which). The receptors come from a man aged 25-40 years who had recovered from COVID-19. The CDR3 runs from the conserved cysteine through the conserved F or W. D genes are given only for firm matches. The listing skips clone size in some rows; elsewhere it reads once, few, many or a size class.

clone size: .
V gene: TRBV3-1/TRBV3-2
D gene: TRBD2
J gene: TRBJ2-7
CDR3 protein: CASNSEAGGTYEQYF
CDR3 DNA: TGTGCCAGCAACTCCGAGGCGGGAGGAACCTACGAGCAGTACTTC

clone size: .
V gene: TRBV18
D gene: .
J gene: TRBJ1-1
CDR3 protein: CASSPRTALDTEAFF
CDR3 DNA: TGTGCCAGCTCACCTCGGACAGCCTTGGACACTGAAGCTTTCTTT

clone size: .
V gene: TRBV5-4
D gene: .
J gene: TRBJ2-7
CDR3 protein: CASSLPSSYEQYF
CDR3 DNA: TGTGCCAGCAGCTTGCCTAGCTCCTACGAGCAGTACTTC

clone size: .
V gene: TRBV30
D gene: .
J gene: TRBJ1-2
CDR3 protein: CAWGEGGYTF
CDR3 DNA: TGTGCCTGGGGGGAGGGTGGCTACACCTTC

clone size: .
V gene: TRBV15
D gene: TRBD2
J gene: TRBJ2-1
CDR3 protein: CATSGLAGVGEEQFF
CDR3 DNA: TGTGCCACCTCGGGACTAGCGGGGGTAGGTGAAGAGCAGTTCTTC

clone size: .
V gene: TRBV5-1
D gene: .
J gene: TRBJ1-1
CDR3 protein: CASSGGTSNTEAFF
CDR3 DNA: TGCGCCAGCAGCGGCGGGACCTCAAACACTGAAGCTTTCTTT

clone size: .
V gene: TRBV5-3
D gene: .
J gene: TRBJ2-1
CDR3 protein: CVRSLAGDTLCYNEQFF
CDR3 DNA: TGTGTCAGAAGCTTAGCAGGGGATACTCTCTGCTACAATGAGCAGTTCTTC

clone size: .
V gene: TRBV7-8
D gene: .
J gene: TRBJ2-7
CDR3 protein: CASSLAETTYEQYF
CDR3 DNA: TGTGCCAGCAGCTTAGCTGAGACTACTTACGAGCAGTACTTC

clone size: .
V gene: TRBV6-6
D gene: .
J gene: TRBJ2-5
CDR3 protein: CASRASQGQETQYF
CDR3 DNA: TGTGCCAGCAGAGCCTCACAGGGCCAAGAGACCCAGTACTTC

clone size: .
V gene: TRBV6-8
D gene: .
J gene: TRBJ2-3
CDR3 protein: CASDFRVPGYTDTQYF
CDR3 DNA: TGTGCCAGCGACTTTAGAGTCCCGGGATACACAGATACGCAGTATTTT

clone size: .
V gene: TRBV4-1
D gene: .
J gene: TRBJ2-2
CDR3 protein: CASSQVKAANTGELFF
CDR3 DNA: TGCGCCAGCAGCCAAGTAAAGGCGGCGAACACCGGGGAGCTGTTTTTT

clone size: .
V gene: TRBV19
D gene: .
J gene: TRBJ2-7
CDR3 protein: CASSIDSGLISEQYF
CDR3 DNA: TGTGCCAGTAGTATAGATTCGGGGTTGATTTCCGAGCAGTACTTC

clone size: .
V gene: TRBV11-2
D gene: .
J gene: TRBJ2-3
CDR3 protein: CASSLEIHYITDTQYF
CDR3 DNA: TGTGCCAGCAGCTTAGAAATTCACTACATCACAGATACGCAGTATTTT

clone size: .
V gene: TRBV2
D gene: TRBD1
J gene: TRBJ2-7
CDR3 protein: CANAGTGANEQYF
CDR3 DNA: TGTGCCAATGCCGGGACAGGGGCCAACGAGCAGTACTTC

clone size: .
V gene: TRBV5-6
D gene: .
J gene: TRBJ2-7
CDR3 protein: CASSLRGTYEQYF
CDR3 DNA: TGTGCCAGCAGCCTCAGGGGAACCTACGAGCAGTACTTC

clone size: .
V gene: TRBV29-1
D gene: TRBD1
J gene: TRBJ1-1
CDR3 protein: CSVVSQGVGTEAFF
CDR3 DNA: TGCAGCGTTGTCTCTCAGGGGGTCGGCACTGAAGCTTTCTTT

clone size: .
V gene: TRBV30
D gene: TRBD1
J gene: TRBJ2-7
CDR3 protein: CAWGTGAYEQYF
CDR3 DNA: TGTGCCTGGGGGACAGGGGCGTACGAGCAGTACTTC

clone size: .
V gene: TRBV7-2
D gene: .
J gene: TRBJ1-2
CDR3 protein: CASSLSSFSINGYTF
CDR3 DNA: TGTGCCAGCAGCTTAAGTAGTTTCTCGATAAATGGCTACACCTTC

clone size: once
V gene: TRBV7-8
D gene: .
J gene: TRBJ1-5
CDR3 protein: CASSLRDKTSNQPQHF
CDR3 DNA: TGTGCCAGCAGCTTACGGGACAAAACAAGCAATCAGCCCCAGCATTTT

clone size: .
V gene: TRBV19
D gene: .
J gene: TRBJ2-3
CDR3 protein: CASSGWAGQHRYGPQYF
CDR3 DNA: TGTGCCAGTAGTGGCTGGGCAGGGCAGCACAGATACGGGCCGCAGTATTTT

clone size: .
V gene: TRBV7-9
D gene: TRBD1
J gene: TRBJ2-2
CDR3 protein: CASSLTGGPTGELFF
CDR3 DNA: TGTGCCAGCAGCTTGACAGGGGGCCCCACCGGGGAGCTGTTTTTT

clone size: .
V gene: TRBV14
D gene: .
J gene: TRBJ1-2
CDR3 protein: CASSPLDSFPYGYTF
CDR3 DNA: TGTGCCAGCAGCCCACTCGACAGTTTTCCATATGGCTACACCTTC

clone size: .
V gene: TRBV28
D gene: .
J gene: TRBJ2-7
CDR3 protein: CASSLSPFQSDYEQYF
CDR3 DNA: TGTGCCAGCAGTTTATCACCTTTCCAGTCAGACTACGAGCAGTACTTC

clone size: .
V gene: TRBV5-4
D gene: .
J gene: TRBJ2-7
CDR3 protein: CASSIGQTYEQYF
CDR3 DNA: TGTGCCAGCAGCATTGGACAGACCTACGAGCAGTACTTC

clone size: .
V gene: TRBV18
D gene: .
J gene: TRBJ1-4
CDR3 protein: CASSPGGRTSEKLFF
CDR3 DNA: TGTGCCAGCTCACCAGGGGGCAGAACATCGGAAAAACTGTTTTTT

clone size: .
V gene: TRBV28
D gene: .
J gene: TRBJ1-2
CDR3 protein: CASQAHSYGYTF
CDR3 DNA: TGTGCCTCCCAGGCCCATTCGTATGGCTACACCTTC

clone size: .
V gene: TRBV6-4
D gene: .
J gene: TRBJ2-3
CDR3 protein: CASSAGNTQYF
CDR3 DNA: TGTGCCAGCAGTGCGGGAAATACGCAGTATTTT

clone size: .
V gene: TRBV28
D gene: .
J gene: TRBJ1-6
CDR3 protein: CASSLRKGGRSPLHF
CDR3 DNA: TGTGCCAGCAGTTTGCGCAAGGGGGGGCGGTCACCCCTCCACTTT

clone size: .
V gene: TRBV28
D gene: TRBD1
J gene: TRBJ1-5
CDR3 protein: CASSSRDRGGYSNQPQHF
CDR3 DNA: TGTGCCAGCAGTTCTAGGGACAGGGGGGGATATAGCAATCAGCCCCAGCATTTT